A single sample gave rise to the 28 T cell receptor beta chains below, sequenced in a study of PD-1 blockade in classical Hodgkin lymphoma. Data came from immunoSEQ multiplex PCR; TCRdb stores just in-frame clones and leaves some out. This sample has about 34,000 clones; over 65% occur once, and the top ten carry less than 20%. Following autologous stem cell transplantation, relapse occurred in every patient, and exposure to brentuximab vedotin varied. Material: peripheral blood mononuclear cells (PBMCs), obtained before the second cycle of nivolumab. The source of these receptors is a human donor with classical Hodgkin lymphoma.

The CDR3 DNA follows: TGTGCCAGCAGCCAGCCTGGAGGAGAGACCCAGTACTTC. Protein product: CASSQPGGETQYF. The chain couples TRBV7-2 to TRBJ2-5; possibly TRBD2 for D (5 bases). The ends were cut back, 5 bases at V and 4 bases at J, with 11 bases in the middle. Germline CDR1 reads SGHTA; CDR2 reads FQGNSA. There are 13 residues in the CDR3.

The gene calls are TRBV9 and TRBJ2-5; D may correspond to TRBD1 or TRBD2 (5 bases each). Trimming took off 0 bases at V and 4 bases at J, with 13 bases between the two ends. Germline V gene sequence: CDR1 SGDLS, CDR2 YYNGEE. The CDR3 runs 15 residues. DNA of the CDR3: TGTGCCAGCAGCGTAGGGGGCGGGTGGGGAGAGACCCAGTACTTC. Translation: CASSVGGGWGETQYF.

This sequence joins TRBV9 and TRBJ2-3, with D perhaps matching TRBD1 (5 bases). The CDR3 has 17 amino acids. Looked up from germline, CDR1 is SGDLS and CDR2 is YYNGEE. V was pared by 0 bases and J by 0 bases, with 14 bases between. Here the CDR3 DNA reads TGTGCCAGCAGCGTAGCTAAGACGACAGCTAGCACAGATACGCAGTATTTT. Translated, it gives CASSVAKTTASTDTQYF.

The CDR3 protein is CASSSTPLPSTDTQYF. Written as DNA, the CDR3 is TGCGCCAGCAGCTCTACACCTCTCCCTAGCACAGATACGCAGTATTTT. This chain links TRBV5-1 with TRBJ2-3, with no clear D. The V end lost 3 bases, the J end lost 0 bases, and 14 bases lay between the germline ends. The CDR3 loop spans 16 amino acids. Germline CDR1 is SGHRS and CDR2 is YFSETQ.

V usage is TRBV6-1 and J usage is TRBJ1-2; 10 nucleotides line up with TRBD1. V lost 5 bases to trimming and J lost 4 bases; unmatched junction nucleotides: 7. The CDR3 has 15 residues. Germline V CDR1 and CDR2: MNHNS, SASEGT. The DNA for the CDR3 is TGTGCCAGCAGTAACGGACAGGGGGGAATCTATGGCTACACCTTC. It yields the protein CASSNGQGGIYGYTF.

The rearrangement links TRBV19 to TRBJ1-1, with 7 nucleotides matching TRBD1. The J segment lost 4 bases and the V segment lost 0 bases, leaving 8 bases of the junction unmatched. The CDR3 consists of 16 residues. Germline values: CDR1 LNHDA, CDR2 SQIVND (reference sequence). Written as DNA, the CDR3 is TGTGCCAGTAGTATAGATTGGGGGCCAGGGGGCACTGAAGCTTTCTTT. Its protein is CASSIDWGPGGTEAFF.

The rearrangement uses TRBV2 and TRBJ2-3; the D is unclear. From germline, CDR1 is SNHLY and CDR2 FYNNEI. CDR3 length: 11 amino acids. The V end lost 6 bases, the J end lost 2 bases, and 3 bases lay between the germline ends. CDR3 amino acids: CASRYTDTQYF. In DNA, the CDR3 is TGTGCCAGCAGATACACAGATACGCAGTATTTT.

V usage is TRBV6-5 and J usage is TRBJ2-7; D might be TRBD2 (6 bases). Between the trimmed V and J ends, which lost 8 bases and 7 bases, there was a span of 24 bases. The CDR3 loop spans 15 amino acids. Looked up from germline, CDR1 is MNHEY and CDR2 is SVGAGI. The CDR3 is CASRSPRGTRGEQYF. CDR3 nucleotide sequence: TGTGCCAGCCGAAGCCCTCGAGGAACCCGGGGGGAGCAGTACTTC.

The rearrangement uses TRBV7-9 and TRBJ1-4; 9 positions match TRBD1. Germline V CDR1 and CDR2: SEHNR, FQNEAQ (reference sequence). The CDR3 loop spans 14 amino acids. V trimming: 5 bases; J trimming: 5 bases; junction bases outside the gene matches: 3. The CDR3 loop is CASSLGTGNEKLFF. CDR3 bases: TGTGCCAGCAGCCTTGGGACAGGGAATGAAAAACTGTTTTTT.

This rearrangement joins TRBV4-3 to TRBJ1-3, with D perhaps TRBD1 (5 bases). The CDR3 is made up of 14 amino acids. CDR1 and CDR2 (germline): LGHNA, YSLEER. V was cut by 1 base and J by 2 bases, with 6 bases left in between. CDR3 nucleotides: TGCGCCAGCAGCCAAGCAGGGACTGGAAACACCATATATTTT. It translates to CASSQAGTGNTIYF.

This chain uses TRBV18 with TRBJ1-6; TRBD1 matches at 8 bases. The CDR3 is 13 residues long. Germline V lookup: CDR1 KGHSH, CDR2 LQKENI. The J segment lost 8 bases and the V segment lost 8 bases, leaving 5 bases of the junction unmatched. CDR3 nucleotide sequence: TGTGCCAGCGGACAGGGTGAAGATTCACCCCTCCACTTT. It yields the protein CASGQGEDSPLHF. The variable domain in full, completed from reference TRBV18 and TRBJ1-6, reads NAGVMQNPRHLVRRRGQEARLRCSPMKGHSHVYWYRQLPEEGLKFMVYLQKENIIDESGMPKERFSAEFPKEGPSILRIQQVVRGDSAAYFCASGQGEDSPLHFGNGTRLTVT.

V is TRBV6-1 and J is TRBJ2-1, with D perhaps TRBD2 (6 bases). V dropped 6 bases and J dropped 5 bases, with 14 bases sitting between them. The CDR3 has 14 residues. CDR1 MNHNS and CDR2 SASEGT come from the germline V gene. The CDR3 loop reads CASSTRLGNNEQFF. CDR3 bases: TGTGCCAGCAGCACGCGACTAGGCAACAATGAGCAGTTCTTC.

This chain uses TRBV7-9 with TRBJ1-2, with a possible D match to TRBD1 (6 bases). This CDR3 is 14 amino acids long. Germline CDR1 SEHNR, CDR2 FQNEAQ (reference sequence). With 5 bases removed from V and 4 bases from J, the gap between germline ends came to 14 bases. The CDR3 loop is CASSALTGFYGYTF. The CDR3 DNA sequence: TGTGCCAGCAGCGCCCTAACAGGGTTCTATGGCTACACCTTC.

V usage is TRBV11-3 and J usage is TRBJ2-3; TRBD2 matches at 10 bases. The CDR3 sequence is 15 residues long. CDR1 is SGHNT and CDR2 is YENEEA in the germline V gene. Trimming at V came to 4 bases and at J to 6 bases, leaving 7 bases not matched to a gene. The chain's CDR3 is CASSSSGGAGDTQYF. CDR3 coding DNA: TGTGCCAGCAGCTCCAGCGGGGGGGCCGGGGATACGCAGTATTTT.

The CDR3 DNA sequence: TGCGCCAGCAGCGACCTGCCGGTACGAAATCAGCCCCAGCATTTT. This encodes CASSDLPVRNQPQHF. This sequence joins TRBV10-1 and TRBJ1-5; no firm D call. CDR1 and CDR2 from the germline V gene are WNHNN and SYGVQD (reference sequence). V was pared by 6 bases and J by 4 bases, with 16 bases between. This CDR3 contains 15 residues.

J is TRBJ2-5 and V is TRBV14, with D perhaps matching TRBD2 (6 bases). The CDR3 totals 18 residues. Germline V gene lookup returns CDR1 SGHDN and CDR2 FVKESK. Trimming left V 7 bases short and J 0 bases short, with 24 bases between. CDR3: CASTPGDLTRPNQETQYF. CDR3 in DNA: TGTGCCAGCACCCCGGGGGACCTAACGCGGCCTAACCAAGAGACCCAGTACTTC.

J is TRBJ2-3 and V is TRBV29-1, with 14 bases fitting TRBD2. The V and J ends lost 5 bases and 6 bases, in that order; junction bases with no gene match: 10. This CDR3 has 16 amino acids. Germline-derived CDR1 and CDR2 are SQVTM and ANQGSEA. CDR3: CSVRWTSGGTGDTQYF. CDR3 DNA: TGCAGCGTTCGATGGACTAGCGGGGGGACCGGGGATACGCAGTATTTT.

The chain recombines TRBV5-1 with TRBJ2-1; no reliable D call. Germline CDR1 and CDR2: SGHRS and YFSETQ. The V end lost 4 bases, the J end lost 5 bases, and 10 bases lay between the germline ends. The CDR3 covers 13 residues. CDR3 amino acids: CASSPASHNEQFF. The CDR3 bases are TGCGCCAGCAGCCCGGCGTCCCACAATGAGCAGTTCTTC.

Here the CDR3 reads CASSQERSYGYTF. The CDR3 region has the DNA TGCGCCAGCAGCCAAGAGAGAAGCTATGGCTACACCTTC. The chain couples TRBV4-3 to TRBJ1-2; D remains ambiguous. The CDR3 is 13 amino acids. Trimming removed 0 bases at V and 4 bases at J, with 6 bases between. Germline CDR1 reads LGHNA; CDR2 reads YSLEER.

This chain joins TRBV19 and TRBJ1-2, with D unclear. This CDR3 contains 14 residues. Trimming removed 7 bases from V and 3 bases from J, with 15 bases in between. CDR1 and CDR2 (germline): LNHDA, SQIVND (reference sequence). The chain's CDR3 is CASTPAWADYGYTF. In DNA form, the CDR3 reads TGTGCCAGTACCCCGGCCTGGGCCGACTATGGCTACACCTTC.

The chain has TRBV2 and TRBJ2-7; D gene uncertain. In germline, CDR1 is SNHLY, CDR2 FYNNEI. The CDR3 has 12 amino acids. The V end was cut by 4 bases, the J end by 2 bases, with 6 bases between. The CDR3: CASSVAAYEQYF. CDR3 DNA: TGTGCCAGCAGTGTAGCAGCCTACGAGCAGTACTTC.

This sequence joins TRBV19 and TRBJ1-5; TRBD1 matches 7 bases. This CDR3 has 17 amino acids. Germline V gene data show CDR1 as LNHDA and CDR2 as SQIVND (reference sequence). V gave up 3 bases and J gave up 2 bases; unmatched junction bases: 10. The CDR3 region has the DNA TGTGCCAGTAGTATTAGTTACAGGGGATTGGGCAATCAGCCCCAGCATTTT. This sequence encodes CASSISYRGLGNQPQHF.

CDR3 in DNA: TGTGCCAGCAGCACTACGACAGGAACTGAAGCTTTCTTT. Protein product: CASSTTTGTEAFF. V and J are TRBV5-4 and TRBJ1-1, with TRBD1 as a possible D gene (6 bases). CDR1 SGHNT and CDR2 YYREEE come from the germline V gene (reference sequence). The length of the CDR3 is 13 residues. The germline V and J ends were trimmed by 4 bases and 5 bases, with 12 bases remaining between them.

The chain uses TRBV6-6 and TRBJ1-4; TRBD1 agrees at 11 bases. This CDR3 is built from 16 residues. Trimming removed 5 bases from V and 6 bases from J; junction bases left unmatched: 8. Germline CDR1 is MNHNY and CDR2 is SVGAGI (reference sequence). The CDR3 protein is CASSQDSGQGDEKLFF. CDR3 nucleotides: TGTGCCAGCAGTCAGGACTCGGGACAGGGGGATGAAAAACTGTTTTTT.

V usage is TRBV6-6 and J usage is TRBJ1-5; weak D call: TRBD1 (5 bases). This CDR3 has 15 amino acids. The V and J ends lost 7 bases and 0 bases respectively, with 13 bases between them. Germline CDR1 is MNHNY and CDR2 is SVGAGI (reference sequence). The chain's CDR3 is CASMPGTYSNQPQHF. Here the CDR3 DNA reads TGTGCCAGCATGCCGGGGACTTATAGCAATCAGCCCCAGCATTTT.

The chain uses TRBV5-1 and TRBJ2-1; 12 bases map to TRBD2. V gave up 4 bases and J gave up 3 bases; unmatched junction bases: 8. From germline, CDR1 is SGHRS and CDR2 YFSETQ. This CDR3 is built from 17 residues. The CDR3: CASSPPSGGAFYNEQFF. The CDR3 nucleotides are TGCGCCAGCAGCCCACCTAGCGGGGGGGCCTTCTACAATGAGCAGTTCTTC.

A few counts support this clone. V is TRBV5-6 and J is TRBJ1-2; D gene ambiguous. The CDR3 has 11 residues. V lost 1 base and J 2 bases, leaving 0 bases between the germline ends. CDR1 is SGHDT, CDR2 YYEEEE, per germline. The CDR3 DNA sequence: TGTGCCAGCAGCTTGAACTATGGCTACACCTTC. Encoded protein: CASSLNYGYTF.

Only one count was recorded for this clone. The chain is built from TRBV10-2 and TRBJ1-1; a weak D match, TRBD1 (5 bases). The germline V gene encodes CDR1 WSHSY and CDR2 SAAADI. CDR3 length: 17 residues. Trimming pared 4 bases from V and 2 bases from J, leaving 20 bases between. In DNA form, the CDR3 reads TGCGCCAGCAGTGGGGCGCGGGGGGGGGTAAGAAACACTGAAGCTTTCTTT. It specifies CASSGARGGVRNTEAFF.